This T cell receptor (beta chain) was identified during a study of T cell changes during pregnancy in multiple sclerosis. Generated by immunoSEQ multiplex PCR, the TCRdb table keeps only in-frame clones and is missing some. The sample holds tens of thousands of clones, 92% seen once. Sample: CD8+ T cells from peripheral blood mononuclear cells, taken in the first trimester of pregnancy. The source of this sequence is a female donor with multiple sclerosis, enrolled in a pregnancy study.

The chain's CDR3 is CASKGGRTIYF. DNA for the CDR3: TGCGCCAGCAAAGGAGGGAGGACCATATATTTT. The V and J genes are TRBV23-1 and TRBJ1-3; D unclear. Being an ORF, TRBV23-1 has a function that is uncertain. V gave up 7 bases and J gave up 10 bases, with 11 bases separating them. This CDR3 is 11 amino acids long.